The T cell receptor (beta chain) described here comes from a study of shared clonotypes between healthy human individuals. V lost 8 bases and J lost 10; bases outside the gene matches: 12. In germline, CDR1 is SGHVS, CDR2 FNYEAQ. The CDR3 extends over 14 amino acids. Method: immunoSEQ multiplex PCR; TCRdb's copy keeps in-frame clones and lacks some. Among 400,000 to 500,000 clones listed, about 80% were seen once. The sequence came from a woman aged 40 to 55 in good health. Some clones in this sample may be carry-over from other donors' samples. The rearrangement uses TRBV7-6 and TRBJ1-4; 8 bases are shared with TRBD1. Sequencing was done on a sample of PBMCs. CDR3 protein: CASAPFSGGGKLFF. CDR3 nucleotide sequence: TGTGCCAGCGCGCCATTTTCAGGGGGCGGAAAACTGTTTTTT.